This TCR beta chain was captured in a study of cytomegalovirus exposure and HLA in healthy donors. The table lists this clone with a few counts. Sequenced by immunoSEQ multiplex PCR; TCRdb stores in-frame clones only, minus some. This sample has 200,000 to 250,000 clones; 70% to 90% occur once, and the top ten carry 2.9%. This CDR3 comprises 12 residues. The V end lost 4 bases, the J end lost 4 bases, and 5 bases lay between the germline ends. Germline CDR1 reads WNHNN; CDR2 reads SYGVQD (reference sequence). The receptor was derived from a woman under 30 in good health and CMV-seronegative. Sequenced input: PBMCs. The V call is TRBV10-1, the J call TRBJ1-5, with a possible D match to TRBD1 (5 bases). This chain's CDR3 is CASSAGNQPQHF. The CDR3 nucleotides read TGCGCCAGCAGTGCAGGGAATCAGCCCCAGCATTTT.